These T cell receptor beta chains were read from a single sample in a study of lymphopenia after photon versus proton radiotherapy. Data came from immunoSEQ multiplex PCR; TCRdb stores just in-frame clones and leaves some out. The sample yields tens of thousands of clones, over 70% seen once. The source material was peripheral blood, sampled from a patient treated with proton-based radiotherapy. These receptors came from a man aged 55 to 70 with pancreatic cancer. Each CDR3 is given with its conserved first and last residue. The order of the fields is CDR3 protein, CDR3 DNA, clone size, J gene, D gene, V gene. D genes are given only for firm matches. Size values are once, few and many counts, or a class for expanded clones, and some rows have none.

CDR3 protein: CATSTDRGGETQYF
CDR3 DNA: TGTGCCACCAGCACCGACAGGGGGGGAGAGACCCAGTACTTC
clone size: NA
J gene: TRBJ2-5
D gene: TRBD1
V gene: TRBV15

CDR3 protein: CASSYEPSGEAFF
CDR3 DNA: TGTGCCAGCAGTTACGAACCAAGCGGTGAAGCTTTCTTT
clone size: once
J gene: TRBJ1-1
D gene: NA
V gene: TRBV6-6

CDR3 protein: CASSLGESSYNEQFF
CDR3 DNA: TGTGCCAGCAGCTTAGGGGAAAGCTCCTACAATGAGCAGTTCTTC
clone size: NA
J gene: TRBJ2-1
D gene: NA
V gene: TRBV9

CDR3 protein: CASMDRRGGKETQYF
CDR3 DNA: TGTGCCAGCATGGATAGAAGGGGCGGGAAAGAGACCCAGTACTTC
clone size: NA
J gene: TRBJ2-5
D gene: NA
V gene: TRBV7-2

CDR3 protein: CASSTTGTGGALFF
CDR3 DNA: TGTGCCAGCAGTACGACCGGGACAGGGGGCGCGTTGTTCTTC
clone size: NA
J gene: TRBJ2-1
D gene: TRBD1
V gene: TRBV6-4

CDR3 protein: CASSVEASGSGYTQYF
CDR3 DNA: TGTGCCAGCAGCGTAGAGGCTAGCGGGAGTGGATATACGCAGTATTTT
clone size: NA
J gene: TRBJ2-3
D gene: TRBD2
V gene: TRBV9

CDR3 protein: CASSFSGVLAKNIQYF
CDR3 DNA: TGTGCCAGCAGCTTCTCAGGGGTATTGGCCAAAAACATTCAGTACTTC
clone size: NA
J gene: TRBJ2-4
D gene: NA
V gene: TRBV7-2

CDR3 protein: CASSSTRTNRGETQYF
CDR3 DNA: TGTGCCAGCAGTTCCACGAGGACAAATAGAGGAGAGACCCAGTACTTC
clone size: NA
J gene: TRBJ2-5
D gene: NA
V gene: TRBV2

CDR3 protein: CASSYFPGTGGRDNEKLFF
CDR3 DNA: TGCGCCAGCAGCTACTTTCCCGGGACAGGGGGTAGGGATAATGAAAAACTGTTTTTT
clone size: NA
J gene: TRBJ1-4
D gene: TRBD1
V gene: TRBV5-1

CDR3 protein: CASSFDIAQETQYF
CDR3 DNA: TGTGCCAGCAGCTTCGATATAGCCCAAGAGACCCAGTACTTC
clone size: NA
J gene: TRBJ2-5
D gene: NA
V gene: TRBV7-9

CDR3 protein: CASSTTDTQYF
CDR3 DNA: TGTGCCAGCAGCACTACAGATACGCAGTATTTT
clone size: NA
J gene: TRBJ2-3
D gene: NA
V gene: TRBV7-2

CDR3 protein: CASSRQMNTEAFF
CDR3 DNA: TGTGCCAGCAGCCGACAAATGAACACTGAAGCTTTCTTT
clone size: few
J gene: TRBJ1-1
D gene: NA
V gene: TRBV14

CDR3 protein: CSALRQERQYF
CDR3 DNA: TGCAGTGCCTTGCGGCAAGAAAGGCAGTATTTT
clone size: NA
J gene: TRBJ2-3
D gene: NA
V gene: TRBV20-1

CDR3 protein: CATTWLRGKGELFF
CDR3 DNA: TGTGCCACTACTTGGTTGCGGGGAAAGGGGGAGCTGTTTTTT
clone size: NA
J gene: TRBJ2-2
D gene: NA
V gene: TRBV28

CDR3 protein: CASRRGTSGDLFYEQYF
CDR3 DNA: TGCGCCAGCAGGAGGGGGACTAGCGGGGACCTTTTCTACGAGCAGTACTTC
clone size: NA
J gene: TRBJ2-7
D gene: TRBD2
V gene: TRBV10-1

CDR3 protein: CASSPWGTEAFF
CDR3 DNA: TGTGCCAGCAGTCCGTGGGGCACTGAAGCTTTCTTT
clone size: few
J gene: TRBJ1-1
D gene: NA
V gene: TRBV28

CDR3 protein: CASSQGLAGEYEQFF
CDR3 DNA: TGTGCCAGCAGCCAAGGACTAGCGGGAGAGTACGAGCAGTTCTTC
clone size: NA
J gene: TRBJ2-1
D gene: TRBD2
V gene: TRBV4-2

CDR3 protein: CASSQVAGGAGELFF
CDR3 DNA: TGCGCCAGCAGCCAAGTAGCGGGAGGTGCCGGGGAGCTGTTTTTT
clone size: NA
J gene: TRBJ2-2
D gene: TRBD2
V gene: TRBV4-1

CDR3 protein: CASSLILPSGEETQYF
CDR3 DNA: TGTGCCAGCAGTTTGATCCTCCCTAGCGGGGAAGAGACCCAGTACTTC
clone size: NA
J gene: TRBJ2-5
D gene: TRBD2
V gene: TRBV28

CDR3 protein: CASSWGTGISYEQYF
CDR3 DNA: TGTGCCAGCAGCTGGGGGACAGGGATAAGCTACGAGCAGTACTTC
clone size: NA
J gene: TRBJ2-7
D gene: TRBD1
V gene: TRBV5-5

CDR3 protein: CASGPEAPSNTGELFF
CDR3 DNA: TGTGCCAGCGGGCCGGAGGCCCCATCGAACACCGGGGAGCTGTTTTTT
clone size: NA
J gene: TRBJ2-2
D gene: NA
V gene: TRBV6-6

CDR3 protein: CASSRLETQYF
CDR3 DNA: TGTGCCAGCTCACGCCTAGAGACCCAGTACTTC
clone size: NA
J gene: TRBJ2-5
D gene: NA
V gene: TRBV18

CDR3 protein: CASSFVAGATDTQYF
CDR3 DNA: TGTGCCAGCAGCTTTGTAGCAGGGGCCACAGATACGCAGTATTTT
clone size: NA
J gene: TRBJ2-3
D gene: NA
V gene: TRBV7-2

CDR3 protein: CASSLERQGAGYTF
CDR3 DNA: TGTGCCAGCAGCTTAGAACGACAGGGGGCCGGCTACACCTTC
clone size: NA
J gene: TRBJ1-2
D gene: TRBD1
V gene: TRBV11-2

CDR3 protein: CAISDGRETQYF
CDR3 DNA: TGTGCCATCAGTGATGGGAGAGAGACCCAGTACTTC
clone size: NA
J gene: TRBJ2-5
D gene: NA
V gene: TRBV10-3

CDR3 protein: CASSAHVIGGYGEAFF
CDR3 DNA: TGTGCCAGCAGTGCCCATGTTATAGGGGGGTACGGTGAAGCTTTCTTT
clone size: NA
J gene: TRBJ1-1
D gene: NA
V gene: TRBV6-1

CDR3 protein: CAISEVPPGNYGYTF
CDR3 DNA: TGTGCCATCAGTGAAGTACCGCCAGGGAACTATGGCTACACCTTC
clone size: NA
J gene: TRBJ1-2
D gene: NA
V gene: TRBV10-3

CDR3 protein: CASSFAGGSYEQYF
CDR3 DNA: TGTGCCAGCAGCTTCGCTGGGGGATCTTACGAGCAGTACTTC
clone size: NA
J gene: TRBJ2-7
D gene: NA
V gene: TRBV5-4

CDR3 protein: CASSPQFF
CDR3 DNA: TGTGCCAGCAGCCCACAGTTCTTC
clone size: NA
J gene: TRBJ2-1
D gene: NA
V gene: TRBV7-2

CDR3 protein: CAICSGRDYEQYF
CDR3 DNA: TGTGCCATCTGTAGCGGGAGGGACTACGAGCAGTACTTC
clone size: NA
J gene: TRBJ2-7
D gene: TRBD2
V gene: TRBV10-3

CDR3 protein: CASSFGRGMNTGELFF
CDR3 DNA: TGTGCCAGCAGCTTTGGTAGAGGGATGAACACCGGGGAGCTGTTTTTT
clone size: few
J gene: TRBJ2-2
D gene: NA
V gene: TRBV5-4

CDR3 protein: CASSPHLTGGWGANYGYTF
CDR3 DNA: TGTGCCAGCAGTCCCCACCTAACAGGTGGTTGGGGGGCTAACTATGGCTACACCTTC
clone size: NA
J gene: TRBJ1-2
D gene: NA
V gene: TRBV28

CDR3 protein: CASRPLAGVKTDTQYF
CDR3 DNA: TGTGCCAGCAGGCCCTTAGCGGGAGTGAAGACAGATACGCAGTATTTT
clone size: NA
J gene: TRBJ2-3
D gene: TRBD2
V gene: TRBV27

CDR3 protein: CSVAYYHEQYF
CDR3 DNA: TGCAGCGTTGCATACTATCACGAGCAGTACTTC
clone size: NA
J gene: TRBJ2-7
D gene: NA
V gene: TRBV29-1

CDR3 protein: CASSPGGGPTDTQYF
CDR3 DNA: TGTGCCAGCAGCCCCGGTGGGGGGCCCACAGATACGCAGTATTTT
clone size: few
J gene: TRBJ2-3
D gene: NA
V gene: TRBV7-3

CDR3 protein: CASSFTTGGNEQFF
CDR3 DNA: TGTGCCAGCAGTTTTACAACTGGGGGAAATGAGCAGTTCTTC
clone size: NA
J gene: TRBJ2-1
D gene: NA
V gene: TRBV27

CDR3 protein: CASSQVFMRITYYGYTF
CDR3 DNA: TGCGCCAGCAGCCAAGTTTTCATGCGGATTACCTACTATGGCTACACCTTC
clone size: few
J gene: TRBJ1-2
D gene: NA
V gene: TRBV4-1

CDR3 protein: CASSPLRGDYEQYF
CDR3 DNA: TGTGCCAGCTCACCACTGCGGGGGGACTACGAGCAGTACTTC
clone size: many
J gene: TRBJ2-7
D gene: TRBD2
V gene: TRBV18

CDR3 protein: CASTTGGGYEQYF
CDR3 DNA: TGTGCCAGCACCACAGGGGGGGGCTACGAGCAGTACTTC
clone size: NA
J gene: TRBJ2-7
D gene: NA
V gene: TRBV5-4

CDR3 protein: CASSWRSPGGPSYEQYF
CDR3 DNA: TGTGCCAGCAGCTGGAGGTCGCCGGGAGGGCCTTCCTACGAGCAGTACTTC
clone size: NA
J gene: TRBJ2-7
D gene: TRBD2
V gene: TRBV5-6

CDR3 protein: CASSDPGELFF
CDR3 DNA: TGTGCCAGCAGTGATCCCGGGGAGCTGTTTTTT
clone size: NA
J gene: TRBJ2-2
D gene: NA
V gene: TRBV6-5

CDR3 protein: CASSRGAHTEAFF
CDR3 DNA: TGTGCCAGCAGCCGGGGGGCTCACACTGAAGCTTTCTTT
clone size: few
J gene: TRBJ1-1
D gene: NA
V gene: TRBV28

CDR3 protein: CASSLGAGPSDKTGELFF
CDR3 DNA: TGTGCCAGCAGCTTAGGGGCAGGCCCTAGCGATAAGACCGGGGAGCTGTTTTTT
clone size: NA
J gene: TRBJ2-2
D gene: NA
V gene: TRBV7-3

CDR3 protein: CASRALGAAYNEQFF
CDR3 DNA: TGCGCCAGCAGGGCCCTTGGCGCCGCCTACAATGAGCAGTTCTTC
clone size: NA
J gene: TRBJ2-1
D gene: NA
V gene: TRBV5-1

CDR3 protein: CASRGDRVYTGELFF
CDR3 DNA: TGTGCCAGCAGGGGCGACAGGGTTTACACCGGGGAGCTGTTTTTT
clone size: NA
J gene: TRBJ2-2
D gene: TRBD1
V gene: TRBV2

CDR3 protein: CASSQLQELSPAFF
CDR3 DNA: TGTGCCAGCAGCCAGCTTCAAGAACTCTCACCGGCTTTCTTT
clone size: NA
J gene: TRBJ1-1
D gene: NA
V gene: TRBV4-2

CDR3 protein: CASSLTGRETQYF
CDR3 DNA: TGTGCCAGCAGTTTAACAGGGAGAGAGACCCAGTACTTC
clone size: NA
J gene: TRBJ2-5
D gene: NA
V gene: TRBV28

CDR3 protein: CASSEAGAITWYEQYF
CDR3 DNA: TGTGCCAGCAGTGAAGCTGGCGCGATTACTTGGTACGAGCAGTACTTC
clone size: few
J gene: TRBJ2-7
D gene: NA
V gene: TRBV2

CDR3 protein: CASSSRVDTEAFF
CDR3 DNA: TGTGCCAGCAGCTCCAGGGTCGACACTGAAGCTTTCTTT
clone size: once
J gene: TRBJ1-1
D gene: NA
V gene: TRBV11-3

CDR3 protein: CASSGPRLAINEQFF
CDR3 DNA: TGTGCCAGCAGCGGCCCTCGACTAGCGATCAATGAGCAGTTCTTC
clone size: once
J gene: TRBJ2-1
D gene: TRBD2
V gene: TRBV11-2

CDR3 protein: CASRIGEGVQFF
CDR3 DNA: TGTGCCAGCAGAATTGGGGAGGGGGTGCAGTTCTTC
clone size: NA
J gene: TRBJ2-1
D gene: NA
V gene: TRBV2

CDR3 protein: CASSLGGRRTTEAFF
CDR3 DNA: TGTGCCAGCAGCTTGGGGGGTCGGCGTACCACTGAAGCTTTCTTT
clone size: once
J gene: TRBJ1-1
D gene: NA
V gene: TRBV5-5

CDR3 protein: CAWRMTGDGEQYF
CDR3 DNA: TGTGCCTGGAGGATGACAGGGGATGGCGAGCAGTACTTC
clone size: few
J gene: TRBJ2-7
D gene: TRBD1
V gene: TRBV30

CDR3 protein: CASSKGQGSVTDTQYF
CDR3 DNA: TGTGCCAGCAGCAAGGGACAGGGTTCGGTCACAGATACGCAGTATTTT
clone size: NA
J gene: TRBJ2-3
D gene: NA
V gene: TRBV21-1

CDR3 protein: CASSGTGTGYTF
CDR3 DNA: TGTGCCAGCAGTGGGACAGGGACCGGCTACACCTTC
clone size: NA
J gene: TRBJ1-2
D gene: TRBD1
V gene: TRBV28

CDR3 protein: CASSNPGRARTGELFF
CDR3 DNA: TGTGCCAGCAGCAACCCCGGCCGGGCCCGCACCGGGGAGCTGTTTTTT
clone size: NA
J gene: TRBJ2-2
D gene: NA
V gene: TRBV5-8

CDR3 protein: CAWNLQAGGQEQYF
CDR3 DNA: TGTGCCTGGAACCTACAGGCCGGGGGGCAGGAGCAGTACTTC
clone size: NA
J gene: TRBJ2-7
D gene: NA
V gene: TRBV30

CDR3 protein: CASSLGLAGNYEQYF
CDR3 DNA: TGTGCCAGCAGTTTAGGGCTAGCGGGTAACTACGAGCAGTACTTC
clone size: NA
J gene: TRBJ2-7
D gene: TRBD2
V gene: TRBV27

CDR3 protein: CASSPLRVAALYEQYF
CDR3 DNA: TGTGCCAGCAGCCCTCTAAGGGTAGCGGCTCTTTACGAGCAGTACTTC
clone size: NA
J gene: TRBJ2-7
D gene: NA
V gene: TRBV7-8

CDR3 protein: CASSWQGGSNQPQHF
CDR3 DNA: TGTGCCAGCAGCTGGCAGGGGGGGAGCAATCAGCCCCAGCATTTT
clone size: NA
J gene: TRBJ1-5
D gene: TRBD1
V gene: TRBV7-8